Described below is a single T cell receptor beta chain sequence and its context. The data originate from a study of blood T cell repertoires in COVID-19. In the study overall: Samples taken during acute and convalescent COVID-19 were collected in the United States, Italy and Spain. T cells, B-cell-depleted T cells, or PBMCs supplied cDNA or gDNA.

Per the original methods: Amplification with reference gene primers provided the estimates of nucleated cell counts. Method: immunoSEQ multiplex PCR; TCRdb's copy keeps in-frame clones and lacks some. That table furnishes V, J and clone size, whereas the DNA furnished D and trimming. The profile covers around 250,000 clones, with 82% appearing a single time and around 3.4% taken by the ten largest. The CDR3 has 15 residues. Germline V gene lookup returns CDR1 SGHTA and CDR2 FQGNSA. With 7 bases removed from V and 3 bases from J, the gap between germline ends came to 18 bases. The gene calls are TRBV7-2 and TRBJ1-2; TRBD1 is a possible D gene (6 bases). Sequences were obtained from peripheral blood. The clonotype originates from a young woman with acute or convalescent COVID-19. The CDR3 is CASISDSGQHYGYTF. The CDR3 region has the DNA TGTGCCAGCATCTCCGACTCAGGACAGCACTATGGCTACACCTTC.